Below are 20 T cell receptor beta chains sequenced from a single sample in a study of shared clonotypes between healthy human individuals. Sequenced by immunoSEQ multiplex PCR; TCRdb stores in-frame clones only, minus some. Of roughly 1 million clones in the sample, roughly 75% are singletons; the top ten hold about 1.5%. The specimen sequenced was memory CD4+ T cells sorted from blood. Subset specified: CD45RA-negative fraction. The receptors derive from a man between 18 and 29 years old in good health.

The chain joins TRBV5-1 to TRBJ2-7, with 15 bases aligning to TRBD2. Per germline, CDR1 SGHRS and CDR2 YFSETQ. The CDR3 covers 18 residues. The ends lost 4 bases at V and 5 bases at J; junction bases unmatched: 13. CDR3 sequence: CASSPPIGLAGGSHEQYF. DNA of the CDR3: TGCGCCAGCAGCCCCCCCATAGGACTAGCGGGAGGGTCCCACGAGCAGTACTTC.

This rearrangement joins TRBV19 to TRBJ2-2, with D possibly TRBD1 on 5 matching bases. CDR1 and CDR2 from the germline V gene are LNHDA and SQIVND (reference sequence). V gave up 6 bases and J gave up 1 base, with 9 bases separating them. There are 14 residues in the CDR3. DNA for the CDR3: TGTGCCAGTAGGATTGGACAGAACACCGGGGAGCTGTTTTTT. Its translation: CASRIGQNTGELFF. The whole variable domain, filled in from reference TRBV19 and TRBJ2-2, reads DGGITQSPKYLFRKEGQNVTLSCEQNLNHDAMYWYRQDPGQGLRLIYYSQIVNDFQKGDIAEGYSVSREKKESFPLTVTSAQKNPTAFYLCASRIGQNTGELFFGEGSRLTVL.

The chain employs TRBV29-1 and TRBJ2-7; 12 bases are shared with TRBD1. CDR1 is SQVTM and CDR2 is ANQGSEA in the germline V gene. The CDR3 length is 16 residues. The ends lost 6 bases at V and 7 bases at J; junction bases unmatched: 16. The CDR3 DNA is TGCAGCGTGCTTTTAAGAGGGACAGGGGGCCGTCGGGAGCAGTACTTC. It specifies CSVLLRGTGGRREQYF.

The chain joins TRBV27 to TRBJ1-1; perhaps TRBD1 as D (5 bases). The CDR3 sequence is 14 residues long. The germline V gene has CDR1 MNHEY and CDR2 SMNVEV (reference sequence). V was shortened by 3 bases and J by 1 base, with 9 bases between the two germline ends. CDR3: CASSFGRANTEAFF. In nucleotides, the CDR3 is TGTGCCAGCAGTTTCGGCAGGGCGAACACTGAAGCTTTCTTT.

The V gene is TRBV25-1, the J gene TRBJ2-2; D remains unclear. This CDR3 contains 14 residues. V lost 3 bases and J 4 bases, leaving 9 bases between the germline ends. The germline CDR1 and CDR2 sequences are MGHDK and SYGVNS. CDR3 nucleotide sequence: TGTGCCAGCAGTGAGAATAGCCGCACCGGGGAGCTGTTTTTT. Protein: CASSENSRTGELFF.

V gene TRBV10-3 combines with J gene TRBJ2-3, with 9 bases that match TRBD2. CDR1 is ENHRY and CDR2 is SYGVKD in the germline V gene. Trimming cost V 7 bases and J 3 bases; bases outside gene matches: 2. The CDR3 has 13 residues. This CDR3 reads CAITLAGTDTQYF. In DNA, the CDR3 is TGTGCCATCACCCTAGCGGGAACAGATACGCAGTATTTT.

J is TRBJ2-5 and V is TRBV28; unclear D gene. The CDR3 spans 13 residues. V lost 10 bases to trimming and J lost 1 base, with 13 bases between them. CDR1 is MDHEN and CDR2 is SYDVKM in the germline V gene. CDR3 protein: CANSRAGQETQYF. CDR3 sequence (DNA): TGTGCCAACTCACGGGCAGGCCAAGAGACCCAGTACTTC.

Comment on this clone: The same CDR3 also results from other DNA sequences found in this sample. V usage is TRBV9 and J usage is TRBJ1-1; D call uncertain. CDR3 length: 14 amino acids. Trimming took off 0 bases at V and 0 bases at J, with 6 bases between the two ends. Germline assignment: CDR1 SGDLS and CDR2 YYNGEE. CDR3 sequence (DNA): TGTGCCAGCAGCGTAGGAGGGATGAACACTGAAGCTTTCTTT. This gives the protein CASSVGGMNTEAFF.

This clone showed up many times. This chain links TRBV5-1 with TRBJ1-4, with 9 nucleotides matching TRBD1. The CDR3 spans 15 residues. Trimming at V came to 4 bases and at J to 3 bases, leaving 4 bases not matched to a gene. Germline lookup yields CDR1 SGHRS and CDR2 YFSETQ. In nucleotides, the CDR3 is TGCGCCAGCAGCGGCCGGACAGGGGCTAATGAAAAACTGTTTTTT. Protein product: CASSGRTGANEKLFF.

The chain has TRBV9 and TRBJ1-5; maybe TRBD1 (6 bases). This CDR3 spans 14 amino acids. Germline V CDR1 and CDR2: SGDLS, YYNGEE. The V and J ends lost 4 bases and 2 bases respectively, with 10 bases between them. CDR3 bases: TGTGCCAGCAGCACATCAGGGGGCAATCAGCCCCAGCATTTT. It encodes CASSTSGGNQPQHF.

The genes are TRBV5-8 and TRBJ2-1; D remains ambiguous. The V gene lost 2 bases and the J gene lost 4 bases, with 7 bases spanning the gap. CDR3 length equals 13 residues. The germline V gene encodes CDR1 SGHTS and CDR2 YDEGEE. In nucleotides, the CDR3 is TGTGCCAGCAGCTTCTCAGGTTACAATGAGCAGTTCTTC. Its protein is CASSFSGYNEQFF.

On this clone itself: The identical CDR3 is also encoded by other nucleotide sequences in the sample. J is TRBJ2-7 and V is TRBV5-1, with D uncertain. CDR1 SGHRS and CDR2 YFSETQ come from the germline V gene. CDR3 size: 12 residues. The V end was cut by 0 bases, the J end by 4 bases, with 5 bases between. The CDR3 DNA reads TGCGCCAGCAGCTTGGTTGGGTACGAGCAGTACTTC. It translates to CASSLVGYEQYF.

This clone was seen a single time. CDR3 DNA: TGTGCCAGTAGTATTCGGGGGACCTATAATTCACCCCTCCACTTT. Translated, it gives CASSIRGTYNSPLHF. The V and J genes are TRBV19 and TRBJ1-6, with TRBD1 as a possible D gene (5 bases). Germline assignment: CDR1 LNHDA and CDR2 SQIVND (reference sequence). Trimming shortened V by 3 bases and J by 2 bases, and 8 bases separated the two germline ends. The CDR3 totals 15 residues. The full variable domain, completed using reference TRBV19 and TRBJ1-6, is DGGITQSPKYLFRKEGQNVTLSCEQNLNHDAMYWYRQDPGQGLRLIYYSQIVNDFQKGDIAEGYSVSREKKESFPLTVTSAQKNPTAFYLCASSIRGTYNSPLHFGNGTRLTVT.

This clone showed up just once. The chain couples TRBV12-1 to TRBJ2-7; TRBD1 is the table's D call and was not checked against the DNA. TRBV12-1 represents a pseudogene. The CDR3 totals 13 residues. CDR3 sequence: CASSFSTGREQYF. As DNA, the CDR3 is TGTGCCAGCAGCTTTTCGACAGGGCGCGAGCAGTACTTC.

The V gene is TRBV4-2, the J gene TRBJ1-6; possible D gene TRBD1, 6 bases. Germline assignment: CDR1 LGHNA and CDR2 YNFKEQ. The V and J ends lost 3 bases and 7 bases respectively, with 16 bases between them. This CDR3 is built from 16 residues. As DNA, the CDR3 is TGTGCCAGCAGCCACCCTCCCCCAGGGGCGAATTCACCCCTCCACTTT. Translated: CASSHPPPGANSPLHF.

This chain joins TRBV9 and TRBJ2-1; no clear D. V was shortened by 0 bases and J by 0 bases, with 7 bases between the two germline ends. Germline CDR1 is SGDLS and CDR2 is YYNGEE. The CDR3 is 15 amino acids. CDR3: CASSVEVSSYNEQFF. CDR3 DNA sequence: TGTGCCAGCAGCGTAGAGGTGAGCTCCTACAATGAGCAGTTCTTC.

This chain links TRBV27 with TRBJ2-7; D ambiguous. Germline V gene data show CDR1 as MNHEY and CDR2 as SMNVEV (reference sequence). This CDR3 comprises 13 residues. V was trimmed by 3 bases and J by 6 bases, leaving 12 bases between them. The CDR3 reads CASSLERAREQYF. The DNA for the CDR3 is TGTGCCAGCAGTTTGGAAAGGGCCCGCGAGCAGTACTTC.

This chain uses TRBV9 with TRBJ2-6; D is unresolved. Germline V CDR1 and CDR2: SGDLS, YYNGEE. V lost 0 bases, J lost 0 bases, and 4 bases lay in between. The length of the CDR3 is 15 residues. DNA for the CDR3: TGTGCCAGCAGCGTAGCATACTCTGGGGCCAACGTCCTGACTTTC. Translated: CASSVAYSGANVLTF.

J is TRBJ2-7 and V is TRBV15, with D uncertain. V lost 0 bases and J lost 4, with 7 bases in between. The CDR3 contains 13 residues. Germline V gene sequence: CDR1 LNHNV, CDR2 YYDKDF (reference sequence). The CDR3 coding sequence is TGTGCCACCAGCAGAGATTCTAAATACGAGCAGTACTTC. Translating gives CATSRDSKYEQYF.

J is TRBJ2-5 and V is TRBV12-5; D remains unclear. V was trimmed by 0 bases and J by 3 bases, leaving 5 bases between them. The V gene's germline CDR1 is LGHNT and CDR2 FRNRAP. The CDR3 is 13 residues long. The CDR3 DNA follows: TGTGCTAGTGGTTTGGTGGGCGAAGAGACCCAGTACTTC. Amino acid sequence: CASGLVGEETQYF.